This is a list of T cell receptor beta chains from one sample in a study of blood T cell repertoires in COVID-19. Method: immunoSEQ multiplex PCR; TCRdb's copy keeps in-frame clones and lacks some. The sample carries around 270,000 clones, approximately 86% recorded once. The sample was peripheral blood. These receptors were taken from a man aged 25 to 45 with active or convalescent COVID-19. Both conserved end residues are part of each CDR3.

j_call v_call cdr3_aa
TRBJ2-3 TRBV9 CASSVGGGSGDTQYF
TRBJ1-4 TRBV5-1 CASSLETVEKLFF
TRBJ2-1 TRBV14 CASSGPGGAAEQFF
TRBJ1-2 TRBV7-8 CASSLARSSGRGTPNNYGYTF
TRBJ1-5 TRBV7-2 CASSLRQGGQPQHF
TRBJ2-3 TRBV19 CASGDRTYGDTQYF
TRBJ2-7 TRBV12-3/TRBV12-4 CASSPPGGAQYF
TRBJ1-1 TRBV6-4 CASSPKAQGYTEAFF
TRBJ1-6 TRBV5-4 CASSLRTGPGVYNSPLHF
TRBJ2-3 TRBV9 CASSPWTSGSTDTQYF
TRBJ2-3 TRBV19 CASSSPRDRGRSDTQYF
TRBJ1-5 TRBV19 CASGPSLDRGSNQPQHF
TRBJ2-2 TRBV27 CASSRKGLAGAHTGELFF
TRBJ1-3 TRBV7-9 CASSLAPGSGNTIYF
TRBJ2-1 TRBV5-8 CASSNRGGFYNEQFF
TRBJ1-1 TRBV5-1 CASSDPFGGNTEAFF
TRBJ1-1 TRBV12-5 CASGRSGWEAFF
TRBJ1-2 TRBV6-5 CASSSWTGHGYTF
TRBJ1-6 TRBV9 CASSSEGTGGSPLHF
TRBJ1-1 TRBV21-1 CAREDMNTEAFF
TRBJ2-1 TRBV12-3/TRBV12-4 CASRSGYNEQFF
TRBJ1-2 TRBV4-3 CASSPTGEANYGYTF
TRBJ1-2 TRBV2 CASSPNRGENYGYTF
TRBJ2-7 TRBV4-1 CASSQLRGGPYEQYF
TRBJ1-2 TRBV4-1 CASSQTIILEIQSYGYTF
TRBJ2-7 TRBV4-3 CASSHSGTGSYEQYF
TRBJ2-1 TRBV15 CATSRDRARNNEQFF
TRBJ2-7 TRBV10-1 CASTIIQREQYF
TRBJ1-1 TRBV29-1 CSVGQGANTEAFF
TRBJ2-1 TRBV4-3 CASSQRLRGFGSYNEQFF
TRBJ1-1 TRBV19 CASSNPGGTEAFF
TRBJ1-1 TRBV30 CAWREPGTQQAFF
TRBJ1-2 TRBV18 CASSPQGGDGYTF
TRBJ2-3 TRBV5-8 CASSRVFGRGGQDTQYF
TRBJ2-3 TRBV7-6 CASSHDSGTSGGAVDTQYF
TRBJ1-2 TRBV5-1 CASSLGSRADGYTF
TRBJ2-1 TRBV6-2/TRBV6-3 CASSGSNEQFF
TRBJ1-2 TRBV4-1 CASSQVIRMTGTGYGYTF
TRBJ1-1 TRBV4-2 CASSQGAMGYTEAFF
TRBJ1-5 TRBV12-2 CASRFSVGTGNQPQHF